A single T cell receptor (beta chain) is shown here with its context. Its antigen is undetermined. This CDR3 contains 12 residues. Germline V CDR1 and CDR2: SQVTM, ANQGSEA. Trimming removed 6 bases at V and 9 bases at J, with 15 bases between. This sample was included in a study of T cells after yellow fever vaccination. On the study more broadly: Fractions low in cell number were prepared with SMART-Seq v4 Ultra Low Input.

A 5'RACE template-switching step, the method used to make TCR cDNA, added a universal primer site and UMIs. MiXCR, applied by TCRdb to the 5' RACE reads, yields one record per CDR3 protein. The sample contains a few hundred thousand distinct CDR3 sequences, about 7.8% of which appear only once. General study points: Researchers report a weaker secondary response that nonetheless peaked faster, day 5 versus 15. Boosting was followed by the reappearance of most primary-vaccination clones (roughly 95% CD4, roughly 90% CD8).

The sample was PBMCs, taken more than 35 days after the first yellow fever vaccination. The TCR sequence derives from a man aged 18 to 29 who received the YFV17D yellow fever vaccine. The chain is built from TRBV29-1 and TRBJ2-1, with D tentatively TRBD1 or TRBD2 (5 bases each). The CDR3 region has the DNA TGCAGCGTGGGGGTGGGGGTCAGTGAGCAGTTCTTC. Its protein product is CSVGVGVSEQFF.